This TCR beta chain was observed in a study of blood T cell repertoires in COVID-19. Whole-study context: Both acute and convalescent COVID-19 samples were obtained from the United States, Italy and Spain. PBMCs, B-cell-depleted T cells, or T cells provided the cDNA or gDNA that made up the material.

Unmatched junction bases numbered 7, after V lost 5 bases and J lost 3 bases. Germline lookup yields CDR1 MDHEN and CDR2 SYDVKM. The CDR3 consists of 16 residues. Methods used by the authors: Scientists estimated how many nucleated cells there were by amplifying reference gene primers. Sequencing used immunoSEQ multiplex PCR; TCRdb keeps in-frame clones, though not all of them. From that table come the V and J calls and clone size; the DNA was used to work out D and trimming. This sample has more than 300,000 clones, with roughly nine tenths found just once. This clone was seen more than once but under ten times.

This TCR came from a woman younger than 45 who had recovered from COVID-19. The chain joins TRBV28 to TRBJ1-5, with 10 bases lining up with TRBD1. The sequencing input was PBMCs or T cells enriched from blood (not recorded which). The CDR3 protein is CASSGWTGGYNQPQHF. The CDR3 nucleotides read TGTGCCAGCAGTGGGTGGACAGGGGGTTACAATCAGCCCCAGCATTTT.